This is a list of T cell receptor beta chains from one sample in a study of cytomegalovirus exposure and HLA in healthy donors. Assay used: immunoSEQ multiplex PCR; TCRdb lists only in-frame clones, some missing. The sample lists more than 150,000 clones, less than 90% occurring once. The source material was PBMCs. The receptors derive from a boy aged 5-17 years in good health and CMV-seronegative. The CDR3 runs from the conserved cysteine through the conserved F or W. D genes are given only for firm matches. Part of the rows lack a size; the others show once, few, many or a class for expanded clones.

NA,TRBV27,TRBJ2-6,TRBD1,TGTGCCAGCAGTCCGGGACAGGGCTTCTCTGGGGCCAACGTCCTGACTTTC,CASSPGQGFSGANVLTF
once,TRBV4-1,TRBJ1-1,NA,TGCGCCAGCAGCCAAGTCTCCAGTGTCACTGAAGCTTTCTTT,CASSQVSSVTEAFF
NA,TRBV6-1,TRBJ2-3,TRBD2,TGTGCCAGCAGTGCGGCGGGGGGGTGGAGGAAGGATACGCAGTATTTT,CASSAAGGWRKDTQYF
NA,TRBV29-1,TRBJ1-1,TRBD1,TGCAGCGCCTTACAGGGGCGGCGGACCGCTGAAGCTTTCTTT,CSALQGRRTAEAFF
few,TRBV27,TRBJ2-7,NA,TGTGCCAGCAGTTTGAGGTGGGCGGGAACCTACGAGCAGTACTTC,CASSLRWAGTYEQYF
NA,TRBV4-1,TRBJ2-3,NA,TGCGCCAGCAGCCACGAAGATCTAGGGGGGGTGCAGTATTTT,CASSHEDLGGVQYF
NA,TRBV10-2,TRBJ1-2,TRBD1,TGCGCCAGCAGAGTACAGGGGCAGGGGAGCTATGGCTACACCTTC,CASRVQGQGSYGYTF
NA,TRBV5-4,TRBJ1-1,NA,TGTGCCAGCAGCACACAACCTTTTGCTGAAGCTTTCTTT,CASSTQPFAEAFF
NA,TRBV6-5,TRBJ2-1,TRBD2,TGTGCCAGCAGTTACCCCGCAGCGGGGGGGCGAAATGAGCAGTTCTTC,CASSYPAAGGRNEQFF
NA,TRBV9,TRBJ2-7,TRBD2,TGTGCCAGCAGCGTAGGGAGTAGCGGGGAACCATACGAGCAGTACTTC,CASSVGSSGEPYEQYF
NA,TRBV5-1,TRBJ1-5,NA,TGCGCCAGCAGCTTGGCAGGGGACGCAGGCAATCAGCCCCAGCATTTT,CASSLAGDAGNQPQHF
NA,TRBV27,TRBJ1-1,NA,TGTGCCAGCAGTCCCCCGGACAGTGCTTTAGGGTGGGCTTTCTTT,CASSPPDSALGWAFF
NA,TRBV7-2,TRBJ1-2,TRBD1,TGTGCCAGCAGCAGCGGGACAGGGGTTTATGGCTACACCTTC,CASSSGTGVYGYTF
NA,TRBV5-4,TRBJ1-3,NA,TGTGCCAGCAGTGTCAGTGACTCTGGAAACACCATATATTTT,CASSVSDSGNTIYF
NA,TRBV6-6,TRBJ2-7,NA,TGTGCCAGCCTGGCTGATTCCTACGAGCAGTACTTC,CASLADSYEQYF
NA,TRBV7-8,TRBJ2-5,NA,TGTGCCAGCAGCTTTCTAGTTCTGCAGCCCGCAGAGACCCAGTACTTC,CASSFLVLQPAETQYF
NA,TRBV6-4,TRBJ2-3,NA,TGTGCCAGCAGTGGGGAGGCCACAGATACGCAGTATTTT,CASSGEATDTQYF
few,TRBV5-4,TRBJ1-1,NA,TGTGCCAGCAGCTTGGATCGGGAGGAAACTGAAGCTTTCTTT,CASSLDREETEAFF
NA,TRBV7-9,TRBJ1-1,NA,TGTGCCAGCAGCTTCGAGGGGAACACTGAAGCTTTCTTT,CASSFEGNTEAFF
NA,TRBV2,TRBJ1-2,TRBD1,TGTGCCAGCAGGAAGGGACAGCCAAGGGGCTACACCTTC,CASRKGQPRGYTF
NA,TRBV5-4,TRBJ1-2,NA,TGTGCCAGCAGCTCACCGACAAGCCTCCATGGCTACACCTTC,CASSSPTSLHGYTF
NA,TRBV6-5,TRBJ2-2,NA,TGTGCCAGCAGTTACCGGACAGATACCGGGGAGCTGTTTTTT,CASSYRTDTGELFF
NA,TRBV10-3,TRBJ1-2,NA,TGTGCCATCAGTGAGTCCCACGGGAACTATGGCTACACCTTC,CAISESHGNYGYTF
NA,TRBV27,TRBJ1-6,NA,TGTGCCAGCAGGACAGGCGTGGATAATTCACCCCTCCATTTT,CASRTGVDNSPLHF
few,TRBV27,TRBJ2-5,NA,TGTGCCAGCGGGAGGAAAGAGACCCAGTACTTC,CASGRKETQYF
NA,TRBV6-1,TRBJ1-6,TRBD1,TGTGCCAGCAGTTTTGAAGGACAGGGTAATTCACCCCTCCACTTT,CASSFEGQGNSPLHF
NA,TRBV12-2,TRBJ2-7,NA,TGTGCAAGTCGCTTCTTAGTACTTGGACAGGGACGGACCGAGCAGTACTTC,CASRFLVLGQGRTEQYF
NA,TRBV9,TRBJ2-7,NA,TGTGCCAGCAGCGTAGGGGACTGGAACTACGAGCAGTACTTC,CASSVGDWNYEQYF
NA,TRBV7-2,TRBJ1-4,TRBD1,TGTGCCAGCAGCTTAGGACAGGGGGCTGAAAAACTGTTTTTT,CASSLGQGAEKLFF
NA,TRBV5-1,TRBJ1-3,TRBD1,TGCGCCAGCAGCGTGGGACAGGGCGCTGGAAACACCATATATTTT,CASSVGQGAGNTIYF
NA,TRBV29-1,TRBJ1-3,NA,TGCAGCGTTGACTACAGGGACCCCTCTGGAAACACCATATATTTT,CSVDYRDPSGNTIYF
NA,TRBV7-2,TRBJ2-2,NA,TGTGCCAGCAGCTTAGTGCGGGGAGGCACCGGGGAGCTGTTTTTT,CASSLVRGGTGELFF
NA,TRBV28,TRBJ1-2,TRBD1,TGTGCCAGCAGTTTTGTCGTCAAAAGGACAGGGGTTCCCTATGGCTACACCTTC,CASSFVVKRTGVPYGYTF
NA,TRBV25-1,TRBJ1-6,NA,TGTGCCAGCAGTGAATTTGGGGGGAGCTCCTATAATTCACCCCTCCACTTT,CASSEFGGSSYNSPLHF
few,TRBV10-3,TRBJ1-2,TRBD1,TGTGCCATCAGCCGACAGGGGGCGGACTATGGCTACACCTTC,CAISRQGADYGYTF
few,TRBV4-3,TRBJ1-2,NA,TGCGCCAGCAGCCAAGATGGCTCGTTGTCTAACTATGGCTACACCTTC,CASSQDGSLSNYGYTF
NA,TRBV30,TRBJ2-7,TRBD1,TGTGCCTGGAGTGTGACAGGGAATAGGGTACAGTACTTC,CAWSVTGNRVQYF
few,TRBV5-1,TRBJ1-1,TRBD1,TGCGCCAGCAGCTTGGCCCTTGGGACAGGGGACACTGAAGCTTTCTTT,CASSLALGTGDTEAFF
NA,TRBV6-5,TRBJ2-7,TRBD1,TGTGCCAGCAGTCCAGGGGACAGGGACGAGCAGTACTTC,CASSPGDRDEQYF
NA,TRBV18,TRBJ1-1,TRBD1,TGTGCCAGCTCACCAAGAGGTGACAGGGTGAACACTGAAGCTTTCTTT,CASSPRGDRVNTEAFF
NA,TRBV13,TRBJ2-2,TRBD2,TGTGCCAGCAGCTTAGCCGGGACTAGCGGCAACACCGGGGAGCTGTTTTTT,CASSLAGTSGNTGELFF
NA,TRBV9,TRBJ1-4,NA,TGTGCCAGCAGCGTAGGACGGGGAGGGAAGGGCGAAAAACTGTTTTTT,CASSVGRGGKGEKLFF
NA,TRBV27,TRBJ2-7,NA,TGTGCCAGCAGTTTGAGTGGCTCCTACGAGCAGTACTTC,CASSLSGSYEQYF
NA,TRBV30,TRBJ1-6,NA,TGTGCCTGGAGTGTCCGGGGGGGCAAGGCACCCCTCCACTTT,CAWSVRGGKAPLHF